These 25 T cell receptor beta chains originate from one sample sequenced in a study of vaccination and CD4 T cells after COVID-19. As to treatment: approximately nine-day PBMC culture with coronavirus spike peptide pools or control peptides (ViraFEST assay). Cultured CD4+ T cell DNA underwent sequencing with the Oncomine TCR Beta short-read assay. TCRdb analysed the PCR reads with MiXCR anew, one entry per CDR3 protein. Here the sample spans 15,000 to 20,000 distinct CDR3 sequences, around 56% being singletons. Their antigens remain unidentified. The sequencing here drew on CD4+ T cells from blood, cultured in vitro, taken before SARS-CoV-2 vaccination. These receptors were obtained from a human donor who had recovered from COVID-19.

This rearrangement joins TRBV21-1 to TRBJ2-2; the D call of TRBD1 is as the table states it, not checked on the DNA. TRBV21-1 is a pseudogene segment. The CDR3 sequence is 17 residues long. Here the CDR3 reads CASSKRSGVSSVRELFF. CDR3 bases: TGTGCCAGCAGCAAACGATCAGGGGTATCTAGTGTTAGGGAGCTGTTTTTT.

The chain combines TRBV28 with TRBJ2-5; a weak D match, TRBD2 (5 bases). The germline gives CDR1 MDHEN, CDR2 SYDVKM. The V and J ends lost 8 bases and 5 bases respectively, with 15 bases between them. This CDR3 has 13 amino acids. The CDR3 sequence: CASHRGLRETQYF. The CDR3 region has the DNA TGTGCCAGCCATCGGGGTCTTAGGGAGACCCAGTACTTC.

The DNA of the CDR3 is TGTGCCAGCAGTTACTCGGGGGCCCCATACAATGAGCAGTTCTTC. This codes for CASSYSGAPYNEQFF. The chain recombines TRBV6-5 with TRBJ2-1; possibly TRBD1 for D (6 bases). The V end was cut by 0 bases, the J end by 4 bases, with 10 bases between. The CDR3 loop spans 15 amino acids. From germline, CDR1 is MNHEY and CDR2 SVGAGI.

The genes are TRBV5-1 and TRBJ2-7, with TRBD1 matching 9 bases. This CDR3 is 14 amino acids long. Germline lookup yields CDR1 SGHRS and CDR2 YFSETQ. Unmatched junction bases numbered 5, after V lost 4 bases and J lost 3 bases. For the CDR3, the DNA is TGCGCCAGCAGCACCTGGACAGGGGACTACGAGCAGTACTTC. Translated: CASSTWTGDYEQYF.

J is TRBJ2-1 and V is TRBV7-9; D remains unclear. CDR1 and CDR2 (germline): SEHNR, FQNEAQ (reference sequence). This CDR3 region has 18 residues. The V end lost 2 bases, the J end lost 0 bases, and 17 bases lay between the germline ends. The CDR3 nucleotides are TGTGCCAGCAGCTTACGTGGTTCGGCCCACAGCTCCTACAATGAGCAGTTCTTC. Protein product: CASSLRGSAHSSYNEQFF.

V is TRBV4-2 and J is TRBJ2-7; 7 bases fit TRBD2. Per the germline V gene, CDR1 is LGHNA and CDR2 is YNFKEQ. V lost 0 bases and J lost 0; bases outside the gene matches: 5. There are 16 residues in the CDR3. The CDR3 DNA follows: TGTGCCAGCAGCCAAGATCCTGGCGGGGGCTCCTACGAGCAGTACTTC. This translates into CASSQDPGGGSYEQYF.

This chain connects TRBV7-2 to TRBJ2-3; 8 bases are shared with TRBD1. Trimming at V came to 1 base and at J to 13 bases, leaving 10 bases not matched to a gene. This CDR3 is built from 14 residues. Germline values: CDR1 SGHTA, CDR2 FQGNSA. The CDR3 DNA reads TGTGCCAGCAGCTTAGGGGACAGGATCCGAGCGGAGTATTTT. Amino acid sequence: CASSLGDRIRAEYF.

CDR3 in amino acids: CASREGQGNTGELFF. CDR3 DNA sequence: TGTGCCAGTAGGGAAGGACAGGGTAACACCGGGGAGCTGTTTTTT. The V and J genes are TRBV19 and TRBJ2-2; 8 bases agree with TRBD1. CDR1 LNHDA and CDR2 SQIVND come from the germline V gene (reference sequence). The CDR3 is 15 residues long. V was clipped by 6 bases and J by 2 bases; unmatched bases: 5.

This chain uses TRBV6-1 with TRBJ2-5; TRBD2 aligns across 7 bases. Germline-derived CDR1 and CDR2 are MNHNS and SASEGT. V shed 5 bases and J 5 bases; nucleotides not matched to a gene: 11. This CDR3 spans 15 amino acids. CDR3: CASSLRRETVETQYF. CDR3 in DNA: TGTGCCAGCAGTCTCCGGCGGGAGACGGTTGAGACCCAGTACTTC.

This clonotype appeared a single time. The chain recombines TRBV19 with TRBJ2-7; no clear D. The V end lost 1 base, the J end lost 6 bases, and 4 bases lay between the germline ends. This CDR3 has 11 amino acids. The germline CDR1 and CDR2 sequences are LNHDA and SQIVND (reference sequence). CDR3 sequence: CASSIGGEQYF. The CDR3 DNA is TGTGCCAGTAGTATAGGGGGCGAGCAGTACTTC.

The chain employs TRBV11-2 and TRBJ2-7; 10 bases are shared with TRBD1. Germline CDR1 is SGHAT and CDR2 is FQNNGV. The CDR3 is made up of 15 amino acids. V gave up 5 bases and J gave up 3 bases; unmatched junction bases: 7. The CDR3 coding sequence is TGTGCCAGCAGCCTGACAGGGGGCTTTTACTACGAGCAGTACTTC. The encoded protein is CASSLTGGFYYEQYF.

This clonotype turned up a few times. The V call is TRBV5-8, the J call TRBJ1-2; 7 positions match TRBD1. J lost 7 bases, V lost 4 bases, and 7 bases had no gene match. Per germline, CDR1 SGHTS and CDR2 YDEGEE. The CDR3 is made up of 13 amino acids. Written as DNA, the CDR3 is TGTGCCAGCAGCGACCGGGACAGTAGTGGCTACACCTTC. The encoded protein is CASSDRDSSGYTF.

The genes are TRBV7-9 and TRBJ2-1; 13 nucleotides line up with TRBD2. The CDR3 contains 15 residues. Germline V gene data show CDR1 as SEHNR and CDR2 as FQNEAQ (reference sequence). V gave up 1 base and J gave up 10 bases; unmatched junction bases: 4. This CDR3 reads CASSLGTSGSNEQFF. CDR3 in DNA: TGTGCCAGCAGCTTAGGGACTAGCGGGAGTAACGAGCAGTTCTTC.

The sample holds a few counts of this clonotype. The genes are TRBV7-2 and TRBJ1-5; D not resolved. V lost 4 bases and J lost 5, with 12 bases in between. The germline V gene encodes CDR1 SGHTA and CDR2 FQGNSA. The CDR3 is 14 residues long. The CDR3 DNA is TGTGCCAGCAGCTATCGACGGACGGATCAGCCCCAGCATTTT. Residues: CASSYRRTDQPQHF.

About this clonotype: Because the CDR3's place on the DNA is in doubt, the DNA is left out and the CDR3 is given as listed by TCRdb. The rearrangement uses TRBV20-1 and TRBJ2-3; the D segment call TRBD2 is taken from the table without a DNA check. Germline V CDR1 and CDR2: DFQATT, SNEGSKA (reference sequence). The CDR3 comprises 24 residues, both ends counted. The CDR3 here is CSASPSAASSYEQYFGPGTDTQYF.

The rearrangement uses TRBV11-2 and TRBJ1-1; D is possibly TRBD1 (6 bases). The V end was cut by 1 base, the J end by 11 bases, with 17 bases between. The CDR3 runs 14 residues. Germline V gene lookup returns CDR1 SGHAT and CDR2 FQNNGV. CDR3 sequence reads: CASSLVRAGDKAFF. CDR3 sequence (DNA): TGTGCCAGCAGCTTAGTACGGGCAGGGGATAAGGCTTTCTTT.

V is TRBV5-5 and J is TRBJ2-5, with D possibly TRBD2 on 6 matching bases. In germline, CDR1 is SGHKS, CDR2 YYEKEE (reference sequence). The CDR3 length is 15 residues. V lost 4 bases and J lost 3, with 16 bases in between. For the CDR3, the DNA is TGTGCCAGCAGCCCCGCAGGGAGGAAGGAAGAGACCCAGTACTTC. Residues: CASSPAGRKEETQYF.

This clonotype was recorded a few times. The J gene is TRBJ1-2, the V gene TRBV7-8; no clear D. CDR3 length: 13 amino acids. V lost 5 bases and J 5 bases, leaving 12 bases between the germline ends. CDR1 is SGHVS, CDR2 FQNEAQ, per germline. Here the CDR3 DNA reads TGTGCCAGCAGCGCGGACCGTACGTATGGCTACACCTTC. Protein: CASSADRTYGYTF.

This chain links TRBV14 with TRBJ2-1, with 8 nucleotides matching TRBD1. The CDR3 is made up of 15 amino acids. Germline V gene data show CDR1 as SGHDN and CDR2 as FVKESK. Trimming removed 1 base from V and 4 bases from J; junction bases left unmatched: 3. DNA of the CDR3: TGTGCCAGCAGCCAAGCAGGGGGCGCTTACAATGAGCAGTTCTTC. It encodes CASSQAGGAYNEQFF.

The chain uses TRBV20-1 and TRBJ1-5; 9 bases align to TRBD1. CDR1 and CDR2 from the germline V gene are DFQATT and SNEGSKA (reference sequence). The V and J ends lost 5 bases and 6 bases, in that order; junction bases with no gene match: 8. This CDR3 spans 14 amino acids. CDR3 sequence: CSAGLQGATQPQHF. The CDR3 DNA sequence: TGCAGTGCTGGACTACAGGGGGCGACTCAGCCCCAGCATTTT.

The chain recombines TRBV18 with TRBJ1-1; maybe TRBD1 (5 bases). Trimming stripped 1 base from V and 8 bases from J, with 11 bases between. Germline CDR1 is KGHSH and CDR2 is LQKENI. This CDR3 contains 13 residues. CDR3 sequence: CASSPRQGPEAFF. As DNA, the CDR3 is TGTGCCAGCTCACCACGGCAGGGCCCCGAAGCTTTCTTT.

The CDR3 DNA follows: TGCAGCGCCTCACTAGCCAACCAAGAGACCCAGTACTTC. Protein sequence: CSASLANQETQYF. This chain connects TRBV29-1 to TRBJ2-5; D is possibly TRBD2 (6 bases). The CDR3 length is 13 residues. With 7 bases removed from V and 0 bases from J, the gap between germline ends came to 12 bases. Germline V gives CDR1 SQVTM, CDR2 ANQGSEA.

This clonotype was recorded once. The chain couples TRBV19 to TRBJ1-1; D not certain. This CDR3 has 13 residues. Trimming cost V 5 bases and J 0 bases, with 7 bases left between them. CDR1 is LNHDA, CDR2 SQIVND, per germline (reference sequence). Written as DNA, the CDR3 is TGTGCCAGTAGTTCGCACGTGAACACTGAAGCTTTCTTT. Its protein is CASSSHVNTEAFF.

This sequence joins TRBV6-1 and TRBJ2-1; D is unclear. The CDR3 extends over 15 amino acids. Germline CDR1 MNHNS, CDR2 SASEGT. V lost 8 bases, J lost 1 base, and 15 bases lay in between. For the CDR3, the DNA is TGTGCCAGCCTCCTGGACCGCTATTCCTACAATGAGCAGTTCTTC. It is translated as CASLLDRYSYNEQFF.

The count of this clonotype is one. As DNA, the CDR3 is TGTGCCAGCAGCTTGGCTACACAAACCACTGAAGCTTTCTTT. Amino acid sequence: CASSLATQTTEAFF. The V and J genes are TRBV5-8 and TRBJ1-1, with unresolved D. CDR3 size: 14 residues. Germline V gene data show CDR1 as SGHTS and CDR2 as YDEGEE. Trimming left V 0 bases short and J 4 bases short, with 10 bases between.